The clone carrying this T cell receptor (beta chain) was detected only a few times. Its antigen is unidentified. Every sorted population was more than 95% pure. These data belong to a study of beta chain features in type 1 diabetes. Germline V gene sequence: CDR1 GTSNPN, CDR2 SVGIG (reference sequence). V shed 5 bases, J shed 10 bases, and the junction held 8 bases outside the gene matches. The CDR3 sequence is 13 residues long. Expressed TCRB transcripts were sequenced, since all the RNA that had been isolated was reverse transcribed. Samples of naive, central memory and regulatory T cells yielded a mean of about 3.8 million reads. Only in-frame clones appear in the TCRdb table, and some are missing; sequencing was by immunoSEQ multiplex PCR. The data contain roughly 260,000 clones, just over 20% of them singletons. Study results and limitations: More deletions and fewer insertions at VDJ junctions were seen in type 1 diabetes patients. Sampled from patients, naive, central memory and Treg TCRB repertoires appeared more similar than those sampled from healthy donors. Type 1 diabetes patients had moderately but significantly shorter TCRB CDR3s in all four CD4+ subsets.

This clonotype was sampled from a woman between 40 and 50 years old with type 1 diabetes. J is TRBJ1-4 and V is TRBV30; 9 nucleotides align to TRBD1. What was sequenced was naive CD4+ T cells from blood. CDR3 sequence reads: CAWDTGGLGKLFF. The CDR3 nucleotides are TGTGCCTGGGACACAGGGGGCCTCGGAAAACTGTTTTTT.